This record looks at one TCR beta chain sequence and its context. This clone's antigen is unknown. The record has no base qualities; no much larger clone is one base away. CDR1 MNHEY and CDR2 SMNVEV were looked up in the germline V gene (reference sequence). V loses 5 bases, J loses 1 base, and the germline ends lie 11 bases apart. Counted from cysteine to phenylalanine, this CDR3 has 14 amino acids. CDR3 DNA is the only sequence kept; it has 42 bases, read in frame from the first base. Enrolling through a virtual design, the prospective study's participants ranged in age from roughly 18 to 100 years and lived across roughly 23 United States geographic areas. To assign participants to cohorts, the prospective study relied on clinical history that participants themselves reported in a screening survey and a study questionnaire. Recovered participants in ImmuneRACE Cohort 3 were defined as having two consecutive negative NP/OP PCR tests, clearance from a healthcare professional, or resolution of symptoms. In the prospective study, mobile phlebotomists collected whole blood, serum and a nasopharyngeal or oropharyngeal swab from each participant. Participants in the prospective study had the option to provide additional blood draws and questionnaires over an approximately 2-month period. Blood samples from the prospective study were shipped frozen or at room temperature prior to DNA extraction.

The sample is drawn from a study of blood T cell repertoires in COVID-19 (dated by TCRdb to 2018 to 2020). Regarding the complete study: Samples covering the acute and convalescent phases of COVID-19 were provided by collaborators in the United States, Italy and Spain. Samples were obtained from the ongoing ImmuneRACE study (first 160 participants) and from about 1,300 subjects provided by 6 global collaborators. The material from the prospective study consisted of cDNA or gDNA derived from T cells, B-cell-depleted T cells, or PBMCs. A freely available public database, intended as a resource for researchers studying the immune response to SARS-CoV-2, is where the repertoires were released. The sample metadata nearly always contained a de-identified subject ID, COVID-19 status, age in years and sex. Where available, HLA class I and class II types were obtained from metadata supplied by the sample provider rather than from assay-based typing. Deeply sampled blood TCRbeta repertoires from subjects exposed to, actively infected with, or recovered from COVID-19 were included in the dataset.

TCRbeta CDR3 regions were amplified from genomic DNA by means of the immunoSEQ Assay, a bias-controlled multiplex PCR. Per the authors' processing: Nucleated cell counts per sample were estimated from amplification of reference gene primers within the assay. To quantify the absolute abundance of each unique TCRbeta CDR3 rearrangement, sequence reads were collapsed and filtered. For each sample, productive Simpson clonality was calculated as the square root of Simpson's diversity index over productive rearrangements. Entries here come from immuneACCESS through TCRdb and include only in-frame sequences with V and J called. Some clones fail to appear in such tables; in the studies checked, an unresolved V gene covers under half of the shortfall, and the cause of the remainder is unknown. D and trimming come from the DNA, and the V and J calls and clone size come from that table. Here the sample has 110,000 to 150,000 clones; 85% occur a single time. In total, the top ten clones hold 6.2% of the sample.

The paper's findings and limits, for the study overall: How much clinical and demographic metadata was included differed by source and by participant, and the metadata was provided uncurated.

The clonotype was recovered from a woman in her forties who had recovered from COVID-19. The rearrangement joined TRBV27 to TRBJ1-2; the D gene cannot be named for sure. Sequenced: PBMCs or T cells enriched from blood (not recorded which). The CDR3 in this case is CASSEGWGNYGYTF. The bases read TGTGCCAGCAGTGAGGGTTGGGGTAACTATGGCTACACCTTC.